This T cell receptor (beta chain) appears in the sequencing data of a study of blood T cells in healthy people across ages. A J-beta primer mix and a sample-barcoded 5' primer were used in a second PCR of about 7 to 12 cycles. Every single cDNA molecule received a tag from a template-switch adaptor with 12 random nucleotides. Per-sample output comprised a minimum of 2.5 million paired-end reads containing CDR3. TCRdb redid the calling of the 5' RACE reads with MiXCR, one entry per CDR3 protein. Among about 640,000 distinct CDR3 sequences listed, 58% were seen once. In regard to this clonotype: The antigen is undetermined.

Study-level results: It was held that diversity estimates obtained from one million T cells represented underestimates. Per million T cells, the diversity of TCR beta decreased roughly linearly as age advanced.

This CDR3 comprises 13 residues. CDR1 SQVTM and CDR2 ANQGSEA come from the germline V gene. The J segment lost 11 bases and the V segment lost 0 bases, leaving 7 bases of the junction unmatched. The chain carries TRBV29-1 and TRBJ2-5, with 9 positions matching TRBD2. Sequencing was done on a sample of blood. The TCR originated in a man in his fifties or sixties in good health. In DNA, the CDR3 is TGCAGCGTTGAAGATCAAGCGGGGGGCGTGCAGTACTTC. Its translation is CSVEDQAGGVQYF.